Here is one T cell receptor beta chain with its context. What this receptor recognizes is not known. No conserved phenylalanine or tryptophan is present at the end of the CDR3, so a read error is the likely explanation. Trimming at the junction amounts to 0 bases on V and 3 bases on J, and the germline ends lie 11 bases apart. From the germline V gene (reference sequence), CDR1 is LNHNV and CDR2 is YYDKDF. Counting both end residues, the CDR3 totals 15 amino acids. The entry retains the CDR3 DNA only, 45 bases that are in frame from base 1. Preparation of the library involved PCR. This sample was sequenced with an Illumina HiSeq 2500. TCR library preparation used molecular barcoding, with unique molecular identifiers applied to normalize quantification of the TCRbeta repertoire. The public reads were run again by TCRdb, first through fastp at Q25 and then through MiXCR, and only productive beta chains were kept. All rows with the same CDR3 protein become a single entry with the most common DNA and genes. The sample table holds 140,000 or so distinct CDR3 sequences, of which more than 8% were seen once. 15% to 20% of the sample is in the top ten clones.

This sample stems from a study of T-cell reconstitution after alpha-beta-depleted transplantation in children (dated by TCRdb to the mid-2010s). General notes on the study: Using TCR repertoire profiling, the study followed T-cell immune reconstitution in a quantitative way in children after TCRalphabeta/CD19-depleted allogeneic hematopoietic cell transplantation. Here is what the overall study found, with its caveats: Over the following months the frequencies of hyperexpanded clones went down, and after one year T-cell counts and TCRbeta diversity were mostly credited to newly produced T cells. Apparently early alphabetaT-cell count recovery about two months after transplant reportedly relied on only several hundred rapidly expanded clones derived from non-depleted graft cells. In some patients, the high TCRbeta diversity seen at day 60 was put down to recipient T cells and intrathymic progenitors that had survived conditioning.

Interpreted using the paper, the treatment or condition label stands for: allogeneic hematopoietic cell transplantation with graft depleted of TCRalphabeta T cells and CD19 B cells. Transplant recipients were children who received TCRalphabeta/CD19-depleted allogeneic hematopoietic cell grafts. The chain uses TRBV15 and TRBJ1-2; the D gene cannot be named for sure. This receptor was identified in a female patient between 2 and 10 years old who had a stem cell transplant for congenital amegakaryocytic thrombocytopenia, so the T cells may come from the graft donor. Sequences were derived from PBMCs, mostly from graft donor cells, sampled 180 days after TCRalphabeta/CD19-depleted stem cell transplant. Here the CDR3 is given as CATSRERVPDYGYTL. In nucleotides, the sequence is TGTGCCACCAGCAGAGAAAGGGTCCCCGACTATGGCTACACCTTA.